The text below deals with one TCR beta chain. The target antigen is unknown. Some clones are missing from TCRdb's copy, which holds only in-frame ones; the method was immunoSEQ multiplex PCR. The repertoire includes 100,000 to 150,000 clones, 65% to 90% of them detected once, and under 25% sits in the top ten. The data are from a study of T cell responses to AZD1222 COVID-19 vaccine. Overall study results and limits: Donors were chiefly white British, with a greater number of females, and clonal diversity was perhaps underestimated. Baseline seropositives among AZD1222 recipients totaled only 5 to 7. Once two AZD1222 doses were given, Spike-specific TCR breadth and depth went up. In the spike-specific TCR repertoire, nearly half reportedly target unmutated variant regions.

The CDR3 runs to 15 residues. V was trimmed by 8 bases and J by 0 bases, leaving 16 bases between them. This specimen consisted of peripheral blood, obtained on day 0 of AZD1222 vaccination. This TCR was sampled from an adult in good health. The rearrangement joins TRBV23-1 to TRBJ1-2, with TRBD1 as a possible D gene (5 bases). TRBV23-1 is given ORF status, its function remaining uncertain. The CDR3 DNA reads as TGCGCCAGCCTATGTGGGGGGTGGTCTAACTATGGCTACACCTTC. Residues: CASLCGGWSNYGYTF.